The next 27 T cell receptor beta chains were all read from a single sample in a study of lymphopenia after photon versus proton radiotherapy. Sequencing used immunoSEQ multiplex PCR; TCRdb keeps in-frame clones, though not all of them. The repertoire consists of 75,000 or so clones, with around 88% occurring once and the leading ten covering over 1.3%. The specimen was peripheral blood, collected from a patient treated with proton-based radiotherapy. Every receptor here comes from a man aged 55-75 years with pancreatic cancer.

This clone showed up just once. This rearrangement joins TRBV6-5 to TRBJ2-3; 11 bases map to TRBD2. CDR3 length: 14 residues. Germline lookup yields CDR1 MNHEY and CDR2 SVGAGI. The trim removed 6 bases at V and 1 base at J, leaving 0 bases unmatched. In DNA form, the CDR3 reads TGTGCCAGCAGGGGACTAGCGGGCACAGATACGCAGTATTTT. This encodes CASRGLAGTDTQYF.

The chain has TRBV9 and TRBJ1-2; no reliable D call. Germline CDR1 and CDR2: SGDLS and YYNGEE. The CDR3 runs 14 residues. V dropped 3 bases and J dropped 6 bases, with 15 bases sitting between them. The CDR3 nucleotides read TGTGCCAGCAGCGCCGAGGGAGGCAAAAATGGCTACACCTTC. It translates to CASSAEGGKNGYTF.

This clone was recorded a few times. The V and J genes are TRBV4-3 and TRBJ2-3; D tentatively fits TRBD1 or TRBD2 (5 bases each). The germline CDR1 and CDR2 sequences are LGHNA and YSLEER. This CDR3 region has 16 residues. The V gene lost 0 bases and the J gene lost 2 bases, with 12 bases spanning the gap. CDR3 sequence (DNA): TGCGCCAGCAGCCAAGATGTACGTGGGACCACAGATACGCAGTATTTT. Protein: CASSQDVRGTTDTQYF.

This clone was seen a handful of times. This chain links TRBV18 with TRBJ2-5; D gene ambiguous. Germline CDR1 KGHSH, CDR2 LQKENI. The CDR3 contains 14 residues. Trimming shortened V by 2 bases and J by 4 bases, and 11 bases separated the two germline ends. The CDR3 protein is CASSPSSWGETQYF. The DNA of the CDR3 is TGTGCCAGCTCACCATCCTCGTGGGGAGAGACCCAGTACTTC.

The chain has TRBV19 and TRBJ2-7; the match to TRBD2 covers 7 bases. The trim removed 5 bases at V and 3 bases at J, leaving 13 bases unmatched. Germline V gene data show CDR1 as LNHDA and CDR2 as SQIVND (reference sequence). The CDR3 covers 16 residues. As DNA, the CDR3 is TGTGCCAGTAGTCTCCACAATCTAGCGGACTTCTACGAGCAGTACTTC. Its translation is CASSLHNLADFYEQYF.

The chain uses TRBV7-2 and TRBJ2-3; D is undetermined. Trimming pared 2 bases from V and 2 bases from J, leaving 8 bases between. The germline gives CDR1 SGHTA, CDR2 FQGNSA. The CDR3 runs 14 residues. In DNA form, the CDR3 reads TGTGCCAGCAGCTTATTTGGGGTCACAGATACGCAGTATTTT. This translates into CASSLFGVTDTQYF.

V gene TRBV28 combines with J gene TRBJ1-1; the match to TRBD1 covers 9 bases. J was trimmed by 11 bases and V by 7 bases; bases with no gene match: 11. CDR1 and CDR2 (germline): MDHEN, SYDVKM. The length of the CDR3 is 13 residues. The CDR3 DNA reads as TGTGCCAGCAAACAGGGGGCGATCTTGGAGGCTTTCTTT. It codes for CASKQGAILEAFF.

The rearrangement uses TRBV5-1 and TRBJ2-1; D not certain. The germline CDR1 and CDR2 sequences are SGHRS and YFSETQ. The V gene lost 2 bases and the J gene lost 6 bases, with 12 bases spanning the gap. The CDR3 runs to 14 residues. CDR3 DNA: TGCGCCAGCAGCTTAGGACCGCAGGTCAATGAGCAGTTCTTC. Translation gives CASSLGPQVNEQFF.

CDR3 region: CASSPSGQGLGADTEAFF. The CDR3 DNA reads TGTGCCAGCAGCCCATCGGGACAGGGGTTGGGGGCGGACACTGAAGCTTTCTTT. The gene calls are TRBV11-2 and TRBJ1-1, with 10 bases aligning to TRBD1. Germline CDR1 reads SGHAT; CDR2 reads FQNNGV. The CDR3 extends over 18 amino acids. The V gene end was trimmed by 5 bases and the J gene end by 3 bases; junction bases not matched to a gene: 15.

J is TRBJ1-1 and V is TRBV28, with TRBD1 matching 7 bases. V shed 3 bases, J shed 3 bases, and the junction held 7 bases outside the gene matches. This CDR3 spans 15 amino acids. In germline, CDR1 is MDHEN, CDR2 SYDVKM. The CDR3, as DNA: TGTGCCAGCAGTTTGAGACAGGGACAGTACACTGAAGCTTTCTTT. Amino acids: CASSLRQGQYTEAFF.

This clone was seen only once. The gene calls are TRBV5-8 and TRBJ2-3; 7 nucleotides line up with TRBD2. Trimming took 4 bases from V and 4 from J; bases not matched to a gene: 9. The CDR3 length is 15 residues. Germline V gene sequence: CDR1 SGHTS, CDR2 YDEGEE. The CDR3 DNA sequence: TGTGCCAGCAGCGGGAGGGGAGCGGGTGCAGATACGCAGTATTTT. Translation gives CASSGRGAGADTQYF.

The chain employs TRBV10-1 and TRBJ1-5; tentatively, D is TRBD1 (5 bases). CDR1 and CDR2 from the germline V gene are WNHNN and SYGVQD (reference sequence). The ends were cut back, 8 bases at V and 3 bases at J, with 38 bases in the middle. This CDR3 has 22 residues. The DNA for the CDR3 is TGCGCCAGCGCAACCTCGGGGGGAGTGGACCGCTGGTCGCGTAAAAACAATCAGCCCCAGCATTTT. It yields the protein CASATSGGVDRWSRKNNQPQHF.

The CDR3 reads CASSPDRGGETQYF. The CDR3 coding sequence is TGTGCCAGCTCACCGGACAGGGGTGGAGAGACCCAGTACTTC. This rearrangement joins TRBV18 to TRBJ2-5; 9 nucleotides agree with TRBD1. The CDR3 has 14 residues. J gave up 4 bases and V 3 bases, and 3 bases lay outside the gene matches. Germline V CDR1 and CDR2: KGHSH, LQKENI.

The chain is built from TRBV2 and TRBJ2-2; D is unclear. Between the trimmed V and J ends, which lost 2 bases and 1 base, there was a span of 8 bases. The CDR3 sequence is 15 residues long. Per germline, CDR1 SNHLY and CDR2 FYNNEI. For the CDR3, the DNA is TGTGCCAGCAGTGAAATTCGACAGAACACCGGGGAGCTGTTTTTT. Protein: CASSEIRQNTGELFF.

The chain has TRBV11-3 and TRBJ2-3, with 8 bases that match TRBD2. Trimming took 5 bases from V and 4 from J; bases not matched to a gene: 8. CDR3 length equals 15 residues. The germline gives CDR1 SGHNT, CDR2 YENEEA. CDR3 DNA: TGTGCCAGCAGCGTCCTAGCGGGTCGGTCAGATACGCAGTATTTT. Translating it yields CASSVLAGRSDTQYF.

The CDR3 coding sequence is TGTGCCTGGACGGGACGAGATACGCAGTATTTT. It codes for CAWTGRDTQYF. V and J are TRBV30 and TRBJ2-3; D might be TRBD1 or TRBD2, each matching 5 bases. The CDR3 is made up of 11 amino acids. Germline V gives CDR1 GTSNPN, CDR2 SVGIG (reference sequence). Trimming removed 4 bases at V and 5 bases at J, with 7 bases between.

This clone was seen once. The CDR3 DNA reads TGTGCCAGCAGTTTATCAGGGGGGAACACTGAAGCTTTCTTT. This gives the protein CASSLSGGNTEAFF. The chain is built from TRBV28 and TRBJ1-1; 7 nucleotides align to TRBD1. Germline V gives CDR1 MDHEN, CDR2 SYDVKM. CDR3 length: 14 residues. V dropped 1 base and J dropped 1; count of bases not matched to a gene: 0.

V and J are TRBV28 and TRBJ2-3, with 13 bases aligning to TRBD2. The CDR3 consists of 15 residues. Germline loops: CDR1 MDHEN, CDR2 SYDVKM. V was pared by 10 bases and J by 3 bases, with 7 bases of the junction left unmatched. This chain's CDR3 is CAISTSGRTTDTQYF. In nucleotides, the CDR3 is TGTGCCATATCGACTAGCGGGAGGACGACAGATACGCAGTATTTT. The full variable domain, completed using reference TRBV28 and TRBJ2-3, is DVKVTQSSRYLVKRTGEKVFLECVQDMDHENMFWYRQDPGLGLRLIYFSYDVKMKEKGDIPEGYSVSREKKERFSLILESASTNQTSMYLCAISTSGRTTDTQYFGPGTRLTVL.

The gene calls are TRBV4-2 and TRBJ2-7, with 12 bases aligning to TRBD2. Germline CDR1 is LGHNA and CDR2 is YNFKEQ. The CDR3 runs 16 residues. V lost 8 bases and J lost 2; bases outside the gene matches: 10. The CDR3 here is CASRLELAGGPYEQYF. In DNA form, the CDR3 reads TGTGCCAGCCGCTTGGAACTAGCGGGAGGCCCCTACGAGCAGTACTTC.

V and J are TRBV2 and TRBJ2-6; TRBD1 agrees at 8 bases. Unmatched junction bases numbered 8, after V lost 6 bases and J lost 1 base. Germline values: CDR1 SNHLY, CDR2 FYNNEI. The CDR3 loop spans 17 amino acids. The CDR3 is CASSLTGTGSGANVLTF. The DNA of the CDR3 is TGTGCCAGCAGCCTGACCGGGACAGGTTCTGGGGCCAACGTCCTGACTTTC.

The CDR3 loop is CASSVGGNEQFF. The CDR3, as DNA: TGTGCCAGCAGTGTCGGAGGGAATGAGCAGTTCTTC. The chain combines TRBV6-1 with TRBJ2-1; possible D gene TRBD2, 6 bases. The V gene's germline CDR1 is MNHNS and CDR2 SASEGT. The CDR3 is 12 amino acids. Deletions cut 4 bases from V and 7 bases from J, with 8 bases between.

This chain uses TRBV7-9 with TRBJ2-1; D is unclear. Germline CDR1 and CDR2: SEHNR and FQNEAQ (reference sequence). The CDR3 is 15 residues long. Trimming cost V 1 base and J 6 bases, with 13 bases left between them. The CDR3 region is CASSLDVRPVNEQFF. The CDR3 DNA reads TGTGCCAGCAGCTTAGACGTCCGCCCTGTCAATGAGCAGTTCTTC.

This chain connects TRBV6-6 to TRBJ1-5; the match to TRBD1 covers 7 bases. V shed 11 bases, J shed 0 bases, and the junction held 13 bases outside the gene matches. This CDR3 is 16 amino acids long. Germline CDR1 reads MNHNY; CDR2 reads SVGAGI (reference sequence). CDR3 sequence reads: CAARDRRSYSNQPQHF. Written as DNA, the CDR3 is TGTGCCGCCCGGGACAGAAGAAGCTATAGCAATCAGCCCCAGCATTTT.

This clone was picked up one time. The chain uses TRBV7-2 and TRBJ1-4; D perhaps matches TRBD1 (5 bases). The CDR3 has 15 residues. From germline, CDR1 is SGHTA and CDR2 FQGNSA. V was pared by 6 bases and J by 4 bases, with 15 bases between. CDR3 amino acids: CASSSSGVGNEKLFF. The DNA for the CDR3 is TGTGCCAGCAGTTCCTCGGGGGTGGGTAATGAAAAACTGTTTTTT. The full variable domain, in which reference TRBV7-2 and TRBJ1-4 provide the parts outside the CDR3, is GAGVSQSPSNKVTEKGKDVELRCDPISGHTALYWYRQSLGQGLEFLIYFQGNSAPDKSGLPSDRFSAERTGGSVSTLTIQRTQQEDSAVYLCASSSSGVGNEKLFFGSGTQLSVL.

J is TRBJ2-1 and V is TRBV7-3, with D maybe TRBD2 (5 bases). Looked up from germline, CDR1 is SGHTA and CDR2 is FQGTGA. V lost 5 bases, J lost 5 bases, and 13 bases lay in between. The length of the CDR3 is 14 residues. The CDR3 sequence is CASSRTSEDNEQFF. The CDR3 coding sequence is TGTGCCAGCAGCCGGACTTCGGAGGACAATGAGCAGTTCTTC.

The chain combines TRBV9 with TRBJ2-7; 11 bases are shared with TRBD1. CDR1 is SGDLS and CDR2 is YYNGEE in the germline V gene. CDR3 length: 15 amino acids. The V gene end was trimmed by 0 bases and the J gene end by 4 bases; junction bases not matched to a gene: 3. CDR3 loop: CASSVEGQGAYEQYF. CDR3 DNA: TGTGCCAGCAGCGTAGAAGGACAGGGGGCGTACGAGCAGTACTTC. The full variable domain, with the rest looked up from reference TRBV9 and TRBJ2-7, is DSGVTQTPKHLITATGQRVTLRCSPRSGDLSVYWYQQSLDQGLQFLIQYYNGEERAKGNILERFSAQQFPDLHSELNLSSLELGDSALYFCASSVEGQGAYEQYFGPGTRLTVT.

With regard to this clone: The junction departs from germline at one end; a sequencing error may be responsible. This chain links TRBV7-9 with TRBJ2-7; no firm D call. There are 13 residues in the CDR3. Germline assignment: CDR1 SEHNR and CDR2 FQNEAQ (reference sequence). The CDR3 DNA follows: TGTGCCAGAAGCTTGGTATGGGGATACGAGCAGTACTTC. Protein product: CARSLVWGYEQYF.